This passage covers 9 T cell receptor beta chains from one sample sequenced in a study of low-dose radiotherapy and immunotherapy resistance in tumors. Time point here: before trial treatment. TRAV- and TRBV-specific primers were used for first-strand cDNA, which covered alpha and beta chains. The authors amplified TCRs for 20 PCR cycles with a constant-region primer and a V-primer adapter. Using its own MiXCR run on the reads, TCRdb lists one record per CDR3 protein. The table lists fewer than 95,000 distinct CDR3 sequences, more than 8% of them singletons. The specimen was PBMCs, collected before treatment. These TCRs come from a male donor with prostate cancer.

The sample holds many counts of this clonotype. J is TRBJ2-1 and V is TRBV29-1; 7 positions match TRBD2. The germline CDR1 and CDR2 sequences are SQVTM and ANQGSEA. The length of the CDR3 is 17 residues. Trimming at V came to 2 bases and at J to 0 bases, leaving 10 bases not matched to a gene. CDR3 coding DNA: TGCAGCGTTGAACCAAGGCGCGGGGGAAGCTCCTACAATGAGCAGTTCTTC. Encoded protein: CSVEPRRGGSSYNEQFF.

This clonotype was detected ten times or more. This chain connects TRBV7-6 to TRBJ2-7, with TRBD2 matching 10 bases. V lost 1 base, J lost 3 bases, and 3 bases stayed unmatched. This CDR3 is 15 amino acids long. Germline CDR1 SGHVS, CDR2 FNYEAQ. The CDR3 spells CASSLDPSGSYEQYF. The DNA for the CDR3 is TGTGCCAGCAGCTTAGACCCTAGCGGGAGCTACGAGCAGTACTTC.

This clonotype was detected many times. The chain uses TRBV5-6 and TRBJ2-5, with TRBD1 matching over 12 bases. This CDR3 is 15 amino acids long. The V and J ends lost 4 bases and 5 bases, in that order; junction bases with no gene match: 6. Germline assignment: CDR1 SGHDT and CDR2 YYEEEE. CDR3 amino acids: CASSRGTGGWETQYF. CDR3 in DNA: TGTGCCAGCAGCCGAGGGACAGGGGGCTGGGAGACCCAGTACTTC.

This clonotype was counted at least ten times. The V and J genes are TRBV6-2 or TRBV6-3 and TRBJ1-5; 8 bases agree with TRBD1. The CDR3 length is 14 residues. Germline assignment: CDR1 MNHEY and CDR2 SVGEGT. J lost 6 bases, V lost 4 bases, and 5 bases had no gene match. CDR3 sequence (DNA): TGTGCCAGCAGTTCCGGACAGGGCGGTCAGCCCCAGCATTTT. This gives the protein CASSSGQGGQPQHF.

In its sample, this clonotype was seen a few times. The J gene is TRBJ2-5, the V gene TRBV4-2; tentatively, D is TRBD1 or TRBD2 (5 bases each). Trimming pared 3 bases from V and 7 bases from J, leaving 18 bases between. The CDR3 sequence is 15 residues long. Per the germline V gene, CDR1 is LGHNA and CDR2 is YNFKEQ. The CDR3 nucleotides read TGTGCCAGCAGCCAGGCCCGGGACCCCTCTTGGACCCAGTACTTC. Protein product: CASSQARDPSWTQYF.

This clonotype occurred many times. This chain links TRBV4-2 with TRBJ2-1; TRBD1 is a possible D gene (6 bases). Germline V gene lookup returns CDR1 LGHNA and CDR2 YNFKEQ. Trimming removed 1 base at V and 7 bases at J, with 17 bases between. The CDR3 has 16 amino acids. The CDR3 coding sequence is TGTGCCAGCAGCCAAGCTCAGGGGAACCCTCATAATGAGCAGTTCTTC. Protein product: CASSQAQGNPHNEQFF.

This clonotype was found many times. The chain carries TRBV28 and TRBJ1-1, with D unclear. Germline CDR1 and CDR2: MDHEN and SYDVKM. This CDR3 is built from 12 residues. The ends were cut back, 7 bases at V and 1 base at J, with 7 bases in the middle. CDR3 in DNA: TGTGCCAGCACCCTTAGGAACACTGAAGCTTTCTTT. Protein product: CASTLRNTEAFF.

This clonotype was counted ten times or more. The J gene is TRBJ2-1, the V gene TRBV10-3, with 7 bases lining up with TRBD2. The CDR3 runs 13 residues. V shed 7 bases and J 6 bases; nucleotides not matched to a gene: 6. Germline CDR1 is ENHRY and CDR2 is SYGVKD. The DNA for the CDR3 is TGTGCCATCACCCCTGGCGGGAGCAATGAGCAGTTCTTC. Its translation: CAITPGGSNEQFF.

The J gene is TRBJ2-2, the V gene TRBV7-2; D is undetermined. CDR1 is SGHTA, CDR2 FQGNSA, per germline. Trimming stripped 5 bases from V and 3 bases from J, with 13 bases between. This CDR3 has 15 residues. Written as DNA, the CDR3 is TGTGCCAGCAGCCTGGGATCCGGGTACACCGGGGAGCTGTTTTTT. Translated: CASSLGSGYTGELFF.